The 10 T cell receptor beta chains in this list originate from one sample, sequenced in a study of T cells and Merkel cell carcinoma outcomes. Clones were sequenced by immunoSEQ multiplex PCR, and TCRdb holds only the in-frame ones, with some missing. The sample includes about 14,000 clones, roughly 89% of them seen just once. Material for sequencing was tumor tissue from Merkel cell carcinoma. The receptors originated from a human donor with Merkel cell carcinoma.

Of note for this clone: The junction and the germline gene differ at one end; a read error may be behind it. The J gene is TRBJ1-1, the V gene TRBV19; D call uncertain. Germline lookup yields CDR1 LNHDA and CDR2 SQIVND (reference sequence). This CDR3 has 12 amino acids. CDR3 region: CTSSSGRTEAFF. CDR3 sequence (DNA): TGTACCAGTAGCTCCGGGAGGACTGAAGCTTTCTTT.

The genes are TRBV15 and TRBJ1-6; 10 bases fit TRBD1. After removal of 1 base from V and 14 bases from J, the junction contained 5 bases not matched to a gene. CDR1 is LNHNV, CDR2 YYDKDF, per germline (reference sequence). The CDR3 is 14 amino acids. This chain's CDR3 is CATSRGQGARSLHF. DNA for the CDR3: TGTGCCACCAGCAGAGGACAGGGGGCGCGATCCCTCCACTTT.

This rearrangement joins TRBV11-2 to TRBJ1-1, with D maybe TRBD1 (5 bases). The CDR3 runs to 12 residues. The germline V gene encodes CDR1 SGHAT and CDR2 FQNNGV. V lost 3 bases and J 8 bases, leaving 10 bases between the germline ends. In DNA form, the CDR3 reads TGTGCCAGCAGCTTGGGGGGGTTGGAAGCTTTCTTT. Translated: CASSLGGLEAFF.

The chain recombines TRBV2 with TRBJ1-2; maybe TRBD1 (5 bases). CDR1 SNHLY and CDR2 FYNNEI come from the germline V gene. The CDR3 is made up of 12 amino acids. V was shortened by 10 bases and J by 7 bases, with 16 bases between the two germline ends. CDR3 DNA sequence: TGTGCCAACAGCGGGGGGATAGGTGGCTACACCTTC. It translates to CANSGGIGGYTF.

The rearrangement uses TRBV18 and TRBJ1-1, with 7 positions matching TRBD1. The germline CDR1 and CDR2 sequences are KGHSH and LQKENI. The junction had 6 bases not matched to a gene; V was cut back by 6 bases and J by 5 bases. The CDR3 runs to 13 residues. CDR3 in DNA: TGTGCCAGCTCGCCGGGACAGCGGACTGAAGCTTTCTTT. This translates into CASSPGQRTEAFF.

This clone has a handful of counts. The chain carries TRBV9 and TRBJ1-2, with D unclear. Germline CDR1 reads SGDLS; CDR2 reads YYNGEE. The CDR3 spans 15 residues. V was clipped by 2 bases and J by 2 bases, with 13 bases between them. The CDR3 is CASSVGRGENYGYTF. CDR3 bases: TGTGCCAGCAGCGTTGGACGTGGGGAAAACTATGGCTACACCTTC.

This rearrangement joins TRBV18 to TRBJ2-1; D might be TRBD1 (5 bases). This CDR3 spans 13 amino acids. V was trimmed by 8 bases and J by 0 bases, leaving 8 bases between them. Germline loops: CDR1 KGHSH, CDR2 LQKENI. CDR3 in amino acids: CASRGNSYNEQFF. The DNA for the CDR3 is TGTGCCAGCAGGGGAAACTCCTACAATGAGCAGTTCTTC.

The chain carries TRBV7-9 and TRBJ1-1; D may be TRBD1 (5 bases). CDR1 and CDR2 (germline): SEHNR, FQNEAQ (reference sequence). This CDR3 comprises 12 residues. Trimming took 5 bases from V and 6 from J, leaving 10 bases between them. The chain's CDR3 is CASSEGPAEAFF. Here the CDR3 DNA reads TGTGCCAGCAGCGAGGGGCCGGCTGAAGCTTTCTTT.

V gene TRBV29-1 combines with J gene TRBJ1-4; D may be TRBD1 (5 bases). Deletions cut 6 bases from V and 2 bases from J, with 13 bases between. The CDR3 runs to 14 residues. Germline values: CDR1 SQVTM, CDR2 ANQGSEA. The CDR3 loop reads CSVASGHTNEKLFF. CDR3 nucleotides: TGCAGCGTGGCCTCAGGGCATACTAATGAAAAACTGTTTTTT.

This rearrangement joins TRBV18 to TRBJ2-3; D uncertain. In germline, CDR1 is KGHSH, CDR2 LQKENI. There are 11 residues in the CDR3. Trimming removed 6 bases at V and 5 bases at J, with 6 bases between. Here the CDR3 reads CASSPLDTQYF. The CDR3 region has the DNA TGTGCCAGCTCCCCTTTAGATACGCAGTATTTT.